This is a list of T cell receptor beta chains from one sample in a study of T cell responses to AZD1222 COVID-19 vaccine. Clones were read by immunoSEQ multiplex PCR, and TCRdb kept only the in-frame ones, dropping some. The sample shows approximately 110,000 clones, 85% to 90% of them seen only once. This sample comprised peripheral blood, obtained on day 0 of AZD1222 vaccination. These receptors all come from an adult in good health. Both conserved end residues are part of each CDR3. The D gene is left open where the match is weak. Only some rows state a clone size, as once, few, many or a class for expanded clones.

clone_size,j_call,d_call,v_call,cdr3_nt,cdr3_aa
-,TRBJ2-7,-,TRBV9,TGTGCCAGCAAACACGAGCAGTACTTC,CASKHEQYF
-,TRBJ1-6,TRBD1,TRBV5-6,TGTGCCAGCAGCTTATGGGACAGGGGGTATAATTCACCCCTCCACTTT,CASSLWDRGYNSPLHF
-,TRBJ1-1,TRBD1,TRBV6-5,TGTGCCAGCAGTTTGGTCAGGGGGACTGAAGCTTTCTTT,CASSLVRGTEAFF
-,TRBJ1-4,TRBD1,TRBV18,TGTGCCAGCTCACCACCGCTGGACAGGGAAAAGGAAAAACTGTTTTTT,CASSPPLDREKEKLFF
-,TRBJ2-7,-,TRBV5-6,TGTGCCAGCAGCGCAACAGTAACCTACGAGCAGTACTTC,CASSATVTYEQYF
few,TRBJ1-4,-,TRBV9,TGTGCCAGCGGACTCGGGACGATCGATGAAAAACTGTTTTTT,CASGLGTIDEKLFF
once,TRBJ1-4,-,TRBV18,TGTGCCAGCTCACCACCGGCAGGGATTGAAAAACTGTTTTTT,CASSPPAGIEKLFF
-,TRBJ1-2,-,TRBV27,TGTGCCAGCAGTAACACCCAGGGATACGCTAACTATGGCTACACCTTC,CASSNTQGYANYGYTF
-,TRBJ1-1,-,TRBV6-1,TGTGCCAGCAGTGAAAGGCAGGGCACTGAAGCTTTCTTT,CASSERQGTEAFF
-,TRBJ1-2,TRBD1,TRBV19,TGTGCCAGTAGTATAGAAGGGACAGGCCTTGTCTATGGCTACACCTTC,CASSIEGTGLVYGYTF
-,TRBJ1-1,-,TRBV19,TGTGCCAGTAGTGCAGGGTTGAACACTGAAGCTTTCTTT,CASSAGLNTEAFF
-,TRBJ2-7,-,TRBV7-9,TGTGCCAGCAGCGATAAAACAGACTCCTACGAGCAGTACTTC,CASSDKTDSYEQYF
-,TRBJ2-1,TRBD1,TRBV19,TGTGCCAGTAGCCCGGGACAGGGAGCCTACAATGAGCAGTTCTTC,CASSPGQGAYNEQFF
-,TRBJ1-2,-,TRBV7-2,TGTGCCAGCAGCCCTCCAGGGGCAGTTGTCTATGGCTACACCTTC,CASSPPGAVVYGYTF
-,TRBJ2-5,-,TRBV7-9,TGTGCCAGCAGCCTACAGGGGGGGGGCGGCCAGACCCAGTACTTC,CASSLQGGGGQTQYF
-,TRBJ2-7,-,TRBV19,TGTGCCAGTAGTAAACCCCCGAAGGCGGGAAGCTACGAGCAGTACTTC,CASSKPPKAGSYEQYF
-,TRBJ2-2,-,TRBV7-9,TGTGCCAGCAGCTTAGCGGGGCAGATCCCCGGGGAGCTGTTTTTT,CASSLAGQIPGELFF
-,TRBJ2-2,-,TRBV19,TGTGCCAGTAGAACCGTCGGGGAGCTGTTTTTT,CASRTVGELFF
few,TRBJ2-3,-,TRBV12-2,TGTGCAAGTCGCTTGCGACCCCCGGAGGGCACGCAGTATTTT,CASRLRPPEGTQYF
-,TRBJ2-5,-,TRBV6-5,TGTGCCAGCAGTTACAGGGGGTCCCAAGAGACCCAGTACTTC,CASSYRGSQETQYF
-,TRBJ2-1,TRBD2,TRBV5-1,TGCGCCAGCAGGCTGACTAGCGGGGGGGCCAATGAGCAGTTCTTC,CASRLTSGGANEQFF
-,TRBJ1-4,TRBD1,TRBV11-2,TGTGCCAGCAGCTTATATTCCCGGACAGGGGCTAATGAAAAACTGTTTTTT,CASSLYSRTGANEKLFF
once,TRBJ2-3,TRBD2,TRBV25-1,TGTGCCAGCGGGGGGAGCGGGAGTGGCACAGATACGCAGTATTTT,CASGGSGSGTDTQYF
-,TRBJ1-1,-,TRBV10-1,TGCGCCAGCAGTGCCCTACTAATGAACACTGAAGCTTTCTTT,CASSALLMNTEAFF
-,TRBJ1-6,-,TRBV6-5,TGTGCCAGCAGTTACCTAGGACCGACTAGTTCACCCCTCCACTTT,CASSYLGPTSSPLHF
-,TRBJ1-5,TRBD1,TRBV30,TGTGCCTGGACAGGGGGATTCAATCAGCCCCAGCATTTT,CAWTGGFNQPQHF
-,TRBJ2-1,TRBD2,TRBV19,TGTGCCAGTAGTATAGGGGCCAGGTCTCTCTGGCGGGAGGGCAGAAATGAGCAGTTCTTC,CASSIGARSLWREGRNEQFF
once,TRBJ2-3,-,TRBV9,TGTGCCAGCAGCGCCGGGACACTAAGCACAGATACGCAGTATTTT,CASSAGTLSTDTQYF
-,TRBJ2-1,TRBD2,TRBV5-1,TGCGCCAGCAGCCGACTAGCGGGAGGCTCAATGAACAATGAGCAGTTCTTC,CASSRLAGGSMNNEQFF
-,TRBJ1-1,-,TRBV19,TGTGCCAGTAGTATGATCCCGGGGACTCGGAACACTGAAGCTTTCTTT,CASSMIPGTRNTEAFF
-,TRBJ1-3,-,TRBV12-3/TRBV12-4,TGTGCCAGCAGTTTTTTTGGAAACACCATATATTTT,CASSFFGNTIYF
-,TRBJ1-2,TRBD1,TRBV30,TGTGCCGGAAGACAGGGAGACTATGGCTACACCTTC,CAGRQGDYGYTF
-,TRBJ1-1,-,TRBV19,TGTGCCAGTAGTATAGATGAAGGGCGGGGGACTGAAGCTTTCTTT,CASSIDEGRGTEAFF
few,TRBJ1-1,-,TRBV5-1,TGCGCCAGCAGCGAAAAATTACAGGGGAACACTGAAGCTTTCTTT,CASSEKLQGNTEAFF